These 28 T cell receptor beta chains were all obtained from the same sample, sequenced in a study of shared clonotypes between healthy human individuals. Assay: immunoSEQ multiplex PCR; the TCRdb copy retains only in-frame clones and omits some. There are around 650,000 clones in the sample; 90% to 97% occur only once, and 0.11% lies in the top ten. Naive CD8 cells comprised CD45RO-negative, CCR7-positively selected cells, excluding terminally differentiated effector memory CD45RA+ cells. Sequenced material: naive CD8+ T cells sorted from blood. The source of these receptors is a woman in her twenties or thirties in good health.

The chain carries TRBV19 and TRBJ2-7; D is uncertain. The CDR3 extends over 13 amino acids. Germline CDR1 and CDR2: LNHDA and SQIVND (reference sequence). Trimming stripped 3 bases from V and 7 bases from J, with 13 bases between. The CDR3 coding sequence is TGTGCCAGTAGTATCGATATCTACTCTGAGCAGTACTTC. This sequence encodes CASSIDIYSEQYF.

The chain couples TRBV29-1 to TRBJ1-5, with D maybe TRBD1 (5 bases). The CDR3 is 13 amino acids. The V gene's germline CDR1 is SQVTM and CDR2 ANQGSEA. V was cut by 3 bases and J by 6 bases, with 12 bases left in between. The CDR3 loop is CSVDWGVGQPQHF. For the CDR3, the DNA is TGCAGCGTTGATTGGGGGGTAGGTCAGCCCCAGCATTTT.

The chain couples TRBV30 to TRBJ1-1; D is ambiguous. V was clipped by 0 bases and J by 7 bases, with 9 bases between them. Germline lookup yields CDR1 GTSNPN and CDR2 SVGIG (reference sequence). The CDR3 is 12 amino acids. CDR3: CAWSVRTGEAFF. The CDR3 DNA reads as TGTGCCTGGAGTGTACGGACCGGTGAAGCTTTCTTT.

The rearrangement uses TRBV30 and TRBJ2-7; 7 nucleotides align to TRBD2. V dropped 0 bases and J dropped 3; count of bases not matched to a gene: 14. Germline CDR1 and CDR2: GTSNPN and SVGIG (reference sequence). This CDR3 is 17 amino acids long. This chain's CDR3 is CAWSVILAGEGDYEQYF. The CDR3 region has the DNA TGTGCCTGGAGTGTAATCTTGGCGGGAGAAGGGGACTACGAGCAGTACTTC.

This clone showed up just once. This chain uses TRBV29-1 with TRBJ2-1; D call uncertain. Germline CDR1 and CDR2: SQVTM and ANQGSEA. Trimming cost V 6 bases and J 4 bases, with 10 bases left between them. This CDR3 is built from 12 residues. The chain's CDR3 is CSVLTRYNEQFF. DNA for the CDR3: TGCAGCGTCTTGACTCGATACAATGAGCAGTTCTTC.

Concerning this clone: In the same sample, other DNA sequences code for this CDR3. V gene TRBV5-4 combines with J gene TRBJ2-7; D remains ambiguous. Trimming left V 5 bases short and J 4 bases short, with 10 bases between. Germline CDR1 is SGHNT and CDR2 is YYREEE (reference sequence). The CDR3 totals 12 residues. CDR3 DNA sequence: TGTGCCAGCAGTCCAGGCGGATACGAGCAGTACTTC. Encoded protein: CASSPGGYEQYF.

The rearrangement joins TRBV2 to TRBJ2-2, with D possibly TRBD1 on 6 matching bases. Germline CDR1 and CDR2: SNHLY and FYNNEI. CDR3 length equals 14 residues. Trimming shortened V by 8 bases and J by 3 bases, and 13 bases separated the two germline ends. CDR3 residues: CASGNPGDTGELFF. Here the CDR3 DNA reads TGTGCCAGCGGTAACCCAGGGGACACCGGGGAGCTGTTTTTT.

In its sample, this clone was seen a few times. V gene TRBV11-1 combines with J gene TRBJ2-5, with 7 nucleotides matching TRBD2. CDR1 is SGHAT and CDR2 is FQDESV in the germline V gene (reference sequence). This CDR3 comprises 16 residues. After removal of 2 bases from V and 4 bases from J, the junction contained 10 bases not matched to a gene. CDR3 DNA sequence: TGTGCCAGCAGCTTAAGGCTTTCGGTAGCGGGAGAGACCCAGTACTTC. The encoded protein is CASSLRLSVAGETQYF.

The chain recombines TRBV5-8 with TRBJ2-7; 8 bases are shared with TRBD2. V shed 0 bases and J 3 bases; nucleotides not matched to a gene: 5. Germline assignment: CDR1 SGHTS and CDR2 YDEGEE. This CDR3 comprises 15 residues. CDR3 DNA sequence: TGTGCCAGCAGCTTGGGCGGGAGGACCTACTACGAGCAGTACTTC. Its protein is CASSLGGRTYYEQYF.

This sequence joins TRBV6-1 and TRBJ2-4, with 10 positions matching TRBD1. The CDR3 loop spans 13 amino acids. V lost 8 bases to trimming and J lost 6 bases; unmatched junction nucleotides: 4. Germline V CDR1 and CDR2: MNHNS, SASEGT. CDR3 loop: CASGQGDGNIQYF. Here the CDR3 DNA reads TGTGCCAGCGGACAGGGGGATGGAAACATTCAGTACTTC.

The V gene is TRBV11-2, the J gene TRBJ2-1; tentative D call: TRBD2 (5 bases). The germline gives CDR1 SGHAT, CDR2 FQNNGV. There are 15 residues in the CDR3. Trimming took off 4 bases at V and 5 bases at J, with 15 bases between the two ends. The CDR3 nucleotides are TGTGCCAGCAGCTACCGGGGAATAGGCCACAATGAGCAGTTCTTC. Protein: CASSYRGIGHNEQFF.

The V and J genes are TRBV5-8 and TRBJ2-7, with D tentatively TRBD2 (5 bases). Germline V gene lookup returns CDR1 SGHTS and CDR2 YDEGEE. The CDR3 contains 14 residues. Trimming removed 0 bases at V and 2 bases at J, with 9 bases between. CDR3 bases: TGTGCCAGCAGCTTGGGATCGGGGACCTACGAGCAGTACTTC. Protein: CASSLGSGTYEQYF.

This clone was counted only a few times. The chain couples TRBV27 to TRBJ1-2, with D possibly TRBD1 on 5 matching bases. Germline V lookup: CDR1 MNHEY, CDR2 SMNVEV (reference sequence). CDR3 length equals 15 residues. V lost 4 bases, J lost 2 bases, and 14 bases lay in between. In DNA form, the CDR3 reads TGTGCCAGCAGTTCGGTAGATGGGGGAAACTATGGCTACACCTTC. As protein: CASSSVDGGNYGYTF.

The chain combines TRBV4-1 with TRBJ1-6; TRBD1 might be the D (6 bases). Trimming left V 3 bases short and J 5 bases short, with 17 bases between. Per germline, CDR1 MGHRA and CDR2 YSYEKL. The CDR3 is 17 residues long. The CDR3 coding sequence is TGCGCCAGCAGCCACTACCCGGGACACCGAAATAATTCACCCCTCCACTTT. Translation: CASSHYPGHRNNSPLHF.

The chain uses TRBV9 and TRBJ2-7; 8 bases are a match to TRBD2. The CDR3 contains 14 residues. Germline V lookup: CDR1 SGDLS, CDR2 YYNGEE. Trimming cost V 0 bases and J 5 bases; bases outside gene matches: 4. The CDR3 DNA reads as TGTGCCAGCAGCGTAGCGGGAGGGCCCAACGAGCAGTACTTC. This gives the protein CASSVAGGPNEQYF.

This sequence joins TRBV28 and TRBJ1-5; a possible D gene is TRBD1 (6 bases). Germline lookup yields CDR1 MDHEN and CDR2 SYDVKM. The CDR3 has 15 amino acids. The V and J ends lost 5 bases and 0 bases respectively, with 11 bases between them. The CDR3 loop is CASSPHRVSNQPQHF. CDR3 nucleotide sequence: TGTGCCAGCAGTCCGCACAGGGTTAGCAATCAGCCCCAGCATTTT.

The chain combines TRBV10-2 with TRBJ2-7; TRBD1 or TRBD2 may be the D gene (7 bases each). Germline V gene sequence: CDR1 WSHSY, CDR2 SAAADI. Trimming pared 8 bases from V and 0 bases from J, leaving 14 bases between. CDR3 size: 14 residues. The CDR3 sequence is CASGGGQRSYEQYF. DNA for the CDR3: TGCGCCAGCGGGGGGGGACAGCGCTCCTACGAGCAGTACTTC.

This clone was counted only a few times. The chain employs TRBV2 and TRBJ1-4; D ambiguous. This CDR3 spans 15 amino acids. Trimming took off 4 bases at V and 1 base at J, with 10 bases between the two ends. Germline loops: CDR1 SNHLY, CDR2 FYNNEI. This chain's CDR3 is CASSAPEGTNEKLFF. The DNA of the CDR3 is TGTGCCAGCAGTGCCCCGGAGGGAACTAATGAAAAACTGTTTTTT.

This clone is a singleton in its sample. The V call is TRBV19, the J call TRBJ2-5, with D tentatively TRBD1 or TRBD2 (5 bases each). The J call is doubtful: the DNA matches TRBJ2-7 better. This CDR3 comprises 11 residues. The germline V gene encodes CDR1 LNHDA and CDR2 SQIVND (reference sequence). CDR3 DNA sequence: TGTGCCAGCAGGGACGGCTACGAGCAGTACTTC. Protein sequence: CASRDGYEQYF.

V and J are TRBV27 and TRBJ2-2; TRBD1 agrees at 8 bases. Trimming at V came to 5 bases and at J to 0 bases, leaving 8 bases not matched to a gene. CDR1 and CDR2 from the germline V gene are MNHEY and SMNVEV (reference sequence). This CDR3 has 17 amino acids. The CDR3 sequence is CASSLIPTGANTGELFF. The CDR3 DNA follows: TGTGCCAGCAGTCTAATCCCGACAGGGGCGAACACCGGGGAGCTGTTTTTT.

The chain employs TRBV27 and TRBJ2-2; TRBD2 matches 14 bases. The CDR3 is 19 residues long. J was trimmed by 4 bases and V by 8 bases; bases with no gene match: 15. CDR1 is MNHEY, CDR2 SMNVEV, per germline (reference sequence). DNA of the CDR3: TGTGCCAGCCTAGGGCCCGGACTAGCGGGAGGTCTAGGCACCGGGGAGCTGTTTTTT. Its protein product is CASLGPGLAGGLGTGELFF.

This chain joins TRBV9 and TRBJ2-7, with D perhaps matching TRBD2 (7 bases). The CDR3 spans 14 residues. Germline V gene sequence: CDR1 SGDLS, CDR2 YYNGEE. V was pared by 3 bases and J by 3 bases, with 13 bases between. The CDR3 is CASSEGDYLYEQYF. In nucleotides, the CDR3 is TGTGCCAGCAGCGAGGGGGACTACCTCTACGAGCAGTACTTC. Using reference TRBV9 and TRBJ2-7 for the parts outside the CDR3, the full variable domain is DSGVTQTPKHLITATGQRVTLRCSPRSGDLSVYWYQQSLDQGLQFLIQYYNGEERAKGNILERFSAQQFPDLHSELNLSSLELGDSALYFCASSEGDYLYEQYFGPGTRLTVT.

This chain uses TRBV7-8 with TRBJ1-5, with D unclear. Trimming removed 1 base at V and 4 bases at J, with 11 bases between. Germline-derived CDR1 and CDR2 are SGHVS and FQNEAQ. The CDR3 is 15 amino acids. The DNA of the CDR3 is TGTGCCAGCAGCTTAGTAGTGGGTCCAAATCAGCCCCAGCATTTT. Translated, it gives CASSLVVGPNQPQHF. Full variable domain (rest looked up from reference TRBV7-8 and TRBJ1-5): GAGVSQSPRYKVAKRGQDVALRCDPISGHVSLFWYQQALGQGPEFLTYFQNEAQLDKSGLPSDRFFAERPEGSVSTLKIQRTQQEDSAVYLCASSLVVGPNQPQHFGDGTRLSIL.

The chain has TRBV27 and TRBJ2-1, with 10 bases that match TRBD2. The length of the CDR3 is 17 residues. Looked up from germline, CDR1 is MNHEY and CDR2 is SMNVEV (reference sequence). The V gene end was trimmed by 3 bases and the J gene end by 2 bases; junction bases not matched to a gene: 7. Here the CDR3 DNA reads TGTGCCAGCAGTTTCCACCCTAGCGGGAGCCCCTACAATGAGCAGTTCTTC. Protein product: CASSFHPSGSPYNEQFF.

The rearrangement uses TRBV19 and TRBJ2-1; a weak D match, TRBD1 (6 bases). Germline values: CDR1 LNHDA, CDR2 SQIVND (reference sequence). V lost 3 bases and J lost 6, with 15 bases in between. The CDR3 is 15 residues long. Written as DNA, the CDR3 is TGTGCCAGTAGTATCGGGACAAACAGCGGCAATGAGCAGTTCTTC. Protein product: CASSIGTNSGNEQFF.

The chain is built from TRBV2 and TRBJ2-1; TRBD2 aligns across 10 bases. CDR3 length equals 14 residues. The germline V gene encodes CDR1 SNHLY and CDR2 FYNNEI. Losses at the gene ends were 10 bases for V and 4 bases for J; bases not matched to a gene: 7. CDR3 bases: TGTGCCACCAAAGGACTAGCGGAATACAATGAGCAGTTCTTC. This translates into CATKGLAEYNEQFF.

The rearrangement links TRBV5-8 to TRBJ2-7, with D possibly TRBD2 on 6 matching bases. Trimming removed 1 base from V and 3 bases from J, with 11 bases in between. Germline CDR1 reads SGHTS; CDR2 reads YDEGEE. This CDR3 has 14 amino acids. The CDR3 DNA reads TGTGCCAGCAGCTTGCGGACTATCAACTACGAGCAGTACTTC. Encoded protein: CASSLRTINYEQYF.

The J gene is TRBJ2-1, the V gene TRBV6-6; D not resolved. The CDR3 is made up of 12 amino acids. Germline assignment: CDR1 MNHNY and CDR2 SVGAGI (reference sequence). The V gene lost 6 bases and the J gene lost 5 bases, with 8 bases spanning the gap. The CDR3 loop is CASRSRDNEQFF. The CDR3 DNA reads TGTGCCAGCAGGTCCCGGGACAATGAGCAGTTCTTC.